This T cell receptor (beta chain) was profiled in a study of blood T cell repertoires in COVID-19. This CDR3 spans 14 amino acids. Germline loops: CDR1 MNHEY, CDR2 SVGAGI. Trimming took 6 bases from V and 0 from J, leaving 9 bases between them. The repertoire was sequenced with immunoSEQ multiplex PCR; TCRdb's copy has only in-frame clones and lacks some. Of around 300,000 clones in the sample, roughly 85% are singletons; the top ten hold roughly 14%. Sequenced material: peripheral blood. The receptor comes from a human donor in a cohort sampled during active COVID-19. The chain is built from TRBV6-5 and TRBJ2-1; possibly TRBD2 for D (5 bases). Written as DNA, the CDR3 is TGTGCCAGCAGGGGGAGTGGCTCCTACAATGAGCAGTTCTTC. This encodes CASRGSGSYNEQFF.